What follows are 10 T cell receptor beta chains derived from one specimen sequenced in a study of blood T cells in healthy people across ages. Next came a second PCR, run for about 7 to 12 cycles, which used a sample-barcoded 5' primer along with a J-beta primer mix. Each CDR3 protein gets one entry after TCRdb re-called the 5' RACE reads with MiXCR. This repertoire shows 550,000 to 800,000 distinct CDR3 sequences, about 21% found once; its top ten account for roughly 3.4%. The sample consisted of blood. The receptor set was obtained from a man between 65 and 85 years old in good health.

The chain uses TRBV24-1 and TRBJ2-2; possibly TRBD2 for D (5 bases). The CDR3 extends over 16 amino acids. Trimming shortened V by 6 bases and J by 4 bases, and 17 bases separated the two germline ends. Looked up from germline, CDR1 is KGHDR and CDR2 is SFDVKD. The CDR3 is CATSSRGQEATGELFF. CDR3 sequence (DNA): TGTGCCACCAGTTCCCGAGGGCAGGAAGCCACCGGGGAGCTGTTTTTT.

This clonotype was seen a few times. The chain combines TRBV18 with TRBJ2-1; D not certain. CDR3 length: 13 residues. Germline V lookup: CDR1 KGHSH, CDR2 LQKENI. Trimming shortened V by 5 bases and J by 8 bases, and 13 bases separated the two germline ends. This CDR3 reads CASSSSTWDEQFF. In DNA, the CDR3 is TGTGCCAGCTCATCTTCGACATGGGATGAGCAGTTCTTC.

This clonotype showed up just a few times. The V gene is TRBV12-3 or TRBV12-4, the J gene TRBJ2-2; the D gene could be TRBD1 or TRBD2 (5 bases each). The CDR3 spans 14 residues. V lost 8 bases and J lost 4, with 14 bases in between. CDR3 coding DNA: TGTGCCAGCTCGTGGGGCGGGTTCACCGGGGAGCTGTTTTTT. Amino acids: CASSWGGFTGELFF.

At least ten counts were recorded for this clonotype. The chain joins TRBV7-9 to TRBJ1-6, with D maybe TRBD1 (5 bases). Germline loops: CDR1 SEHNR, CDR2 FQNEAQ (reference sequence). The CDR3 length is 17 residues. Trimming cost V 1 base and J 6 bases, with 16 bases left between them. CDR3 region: CASSLDRLGRVNSPLHF. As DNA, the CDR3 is TGTGCCAGCAGCTTAGACCGTTTGGGCAGGGTTAATTCACCCCTCCACTTT.

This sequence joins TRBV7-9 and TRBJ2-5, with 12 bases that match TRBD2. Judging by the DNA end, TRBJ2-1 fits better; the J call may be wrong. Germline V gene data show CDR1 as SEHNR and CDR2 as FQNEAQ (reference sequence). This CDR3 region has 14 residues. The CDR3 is CASRRLAGGEEQFF. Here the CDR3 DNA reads TGTGCCAGCAGAAGGCTAGCGGGAGGGGAGGAGCAGTTCTTC.

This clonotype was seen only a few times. The CDR3 here is CASSLRGSRVETQYF. The CDR3 nucleotides read TGTGCCAGCAGCTTACGCGGGAGCAGAGTAGAGACCCAGTACTTC. The chain couples TRBV7-9 to TRBJ2-5; 7 bases line up with TRBD2. The germline gives CDR1 SEHNR, CDR2 FQNEAQ (reference sequence). The CDR3 has 15 residues. The V gene end was trimmed by 2 bases and the J gene end by 4 bases; junction bases not matched to a gene: 7.

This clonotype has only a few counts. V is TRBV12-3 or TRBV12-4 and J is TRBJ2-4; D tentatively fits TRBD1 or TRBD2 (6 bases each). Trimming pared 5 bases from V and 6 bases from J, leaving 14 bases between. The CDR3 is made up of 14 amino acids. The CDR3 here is CASSVGGTGNIQYF. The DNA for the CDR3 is TGTGCCAGCAGTGTAGGGGGGACTGGAAACATTCAGTACTTC.

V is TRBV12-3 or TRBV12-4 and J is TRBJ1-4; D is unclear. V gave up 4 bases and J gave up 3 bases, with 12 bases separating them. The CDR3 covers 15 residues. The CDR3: CASSYRGLANEKLFF. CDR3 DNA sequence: TGTGCCAGCAGTTACAGAGGGCTGGCTAATGAAAAACTGTTTTTT.

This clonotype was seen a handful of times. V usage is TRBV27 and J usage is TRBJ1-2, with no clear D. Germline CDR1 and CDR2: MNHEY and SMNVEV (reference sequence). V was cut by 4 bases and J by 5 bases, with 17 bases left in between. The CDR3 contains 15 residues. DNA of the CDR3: TGTGCCAGCAGTTCAGACGGACTCCCAGAGTATGGCTACACCTTC. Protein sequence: CASSSDGLPEYGYTF.

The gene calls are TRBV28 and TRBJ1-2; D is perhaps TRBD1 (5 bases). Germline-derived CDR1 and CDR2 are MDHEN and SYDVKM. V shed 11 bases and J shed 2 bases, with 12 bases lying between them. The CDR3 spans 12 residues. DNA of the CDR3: TGTGCCGGATCGACAGCGAACTATGGCTACACCTTC. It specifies CAGSTANYGYTF.